The rows below give T cell receptor beta chains drawn from one sample of a study of response to subunit inactivated influenza vaccine. TCRdb reanalysed the RT-PCR reads using MiXCR and keeps one entry per CDR3 protein. The table has around 650,000 distinct CDR3 sequences, approximately 14% seen once; the top ten hold around 10%. The sequenced sample was PBMCs from blood, obtained 12 days after vaccination. Receptors originate from a middle-aged man who received an inactivated influenza vaccine. Both conserved end residues are part of each CDR3. Each record gives: CDR3 length, V gene, D gene, clone size, J gene, CDR3 protein, CDR3 DNA. D genes are given only for firm matches. A clone size is listed for some rows: how often the clone was seen (once, few, many), or a class if it is expanded.

14	TRBV18	-	-	TRBJ2-1	CASSPPHSYNEQFF	TGTGCCAGCTCACCGCCCCACAGCTACAATGAGCAGTTCTTC
20	TRBV3-1	TRBD1	-	TRBJ2-1	CASNPYPGTGAYSSYNEQFF	TGTGCCAGCAACCCCTATCCCGGGACAGGGGCGTATAGCTCCTACAATGAGCAGTTCTTC
16	TRBV20-1	TRBD2	few	TRBJ2-7	CSAIGTSGILGYEQYF	TGCAGTGCTATTGGGACTAGCGGGATTCTAGGGTACGAGCAGTACTTC
13	TRBV12-3/TRBV12-4	TRBD2	-	TRBJ2-3	CASSRTSPDTQYF	TGTGCCAGCAGTAGGACTAGCCCTGATACGCAGTATTTT
16	TRBV12-3/TRBV12-4	-	-	TRBJ2-5	CASSLTGRGAQETQYF	TGTGCCAGCAGTCTCACAGGTCGGGGGGCACAAGAGACCCAGTACTTC
15	TRBV5-1	TRBD2	few	TRBJ2-5	CASSLVLAGQETQYF	TGCGCCAGCAGCTTGGTGCTAGCGGGACAGGAGACCCAGTACTTC
15	TRBV30	-	-	TRBJ1-2	CAWTSERSGVYGYTF	TGTGCCTGGACCTCAGAACGGTCTGGCGTCTATGGCTACACCTTC
14	TRBV29-1	-	-	TRBJ2-5	CSVDPGRRQETQYF	TGCAGCGTTGATCCAGGGCGTAGGCAAGAGACCCAGTACTTC
15	TRBV4-3	-	-	TRBJ1-2	CASSQDTGGRGGYTF	TGCGCCAGCAGCCAAGATACGGGGGGTCGAGGTGGCTACACCTTC
13	TRBV12-3/TRBV12-4	-	few	TRBJ2-3	CASSSGARDTQYF	TGTGCCAGCAGTTCAGGGGCCCGAGATACGCAGTATTTT
17	TRBV7-9	TRBD1	-	TRBJ2-6	CASSKGTGLGGANVLTF	TGTGCCAGCAGCAAGGGGACAGGGCTGGGAGGGGCCAACGTCCTGACTTTC
15	TRBV20-1	TRBD2	few	TRBJ2-1	CSASPGTSGRNEQFF	TGCAGTGCTAGCCCTGGGACTAGCGGGAGAAATGAGCAGTTCTTC
16	TRBV12-3/TRBV12-4	-	few	TRBJ2-6	CASRGRLLSGANVLTF	TGTGCCAGCAGGGGACGGCTACTCTCTGGGGCCAACGTCCTGACTTTC
16	TRBV4-1	TRBD2	-	TRBJ2-2	CASSQDITGGPGELFF	TGCGCCAGCAGCCAAGATATTACGGGGGGGCCCGGGGAGCTGTTTTTT
16	TRBV5-1	-	-	TRBJ2-2	CASSLDGWPDTGELFF	TGCGCCAGCAGCTTGGATGGTTGGCCGGACACCGGGGAGCTGTTTTTT
13	TRBV10-3	-	-	TRBJ2-1	CAISVYAGNEQFF	TGTGCCATCAGTGTTTATGCAGGGAATGAGCAGTTCTTC
13	TRBV20-1	TRBD1	-	TRBJ2-1	CSARGMTGEEQFF	TGCAGTGCTAGAGGGATGACAGGGGAAGAGCAGTTCTTC
14	TRBV6-1	-	few	TRBJ2-1	CASSPGLMYNEQFF	TGTGCCAGCAGTCCAGGGTTGATGTACAATGAGCAGTTCTTC